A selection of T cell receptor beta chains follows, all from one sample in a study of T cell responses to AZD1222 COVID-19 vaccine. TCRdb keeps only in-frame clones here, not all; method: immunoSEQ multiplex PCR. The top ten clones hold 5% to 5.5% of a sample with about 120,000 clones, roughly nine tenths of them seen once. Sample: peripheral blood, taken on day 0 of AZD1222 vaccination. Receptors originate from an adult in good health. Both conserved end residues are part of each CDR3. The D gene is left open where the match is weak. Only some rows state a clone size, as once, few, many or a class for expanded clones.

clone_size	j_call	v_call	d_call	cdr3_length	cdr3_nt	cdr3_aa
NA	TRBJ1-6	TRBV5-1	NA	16	TGCGCCAGCAGCTTGGCAGGGAGCACTAATAATTCACCCCTCCACTTT	CASSLAGSTNNSPLHF
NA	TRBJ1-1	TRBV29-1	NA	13	TGCAGCGTTGAGGGGCTCGTTGGGACTGAAGCTTTCTTT	CSVEGLVGTEAFF
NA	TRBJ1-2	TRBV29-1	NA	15	TGCAGCGTTGAAGATGAGGGGCAGCAAAGACATGGCTACACCTTC	CSVEDEGQQRHGYTF
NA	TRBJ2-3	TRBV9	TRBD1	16	TGTGCCAGCAGCGTCTCGGACAGGTCCCGCACAGATACGCAGTATTTT	CASSVSDRSRTDTQYF
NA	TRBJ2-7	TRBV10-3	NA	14	TGTGCCATCAGGGGGCAGGTTGCTTCCTACGAGCAGTACTTC	CAIRGQVASYEQYF
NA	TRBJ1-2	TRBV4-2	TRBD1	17	TGTGCCAGCAGCCAAGAAACCGACAGGGGGTTTGTCTATGGCTACACCTTC	CASSQETDRGFVYGYTF
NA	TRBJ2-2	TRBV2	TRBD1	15	TGTGCCAGCAAGGAACAGGGGGCGAACACCGGGGAGCTGTTTTTT	CASKEQGANTGELFF
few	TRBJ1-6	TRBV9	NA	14	TGTGCCAGCAGCGTAGTTCCAGAGGGTTCACCCCTCCACTTT	CASSVVPEGSPLHF
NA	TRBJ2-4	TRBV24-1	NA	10	TGTGCCACCAGTGCACAGGTTCAGTACTTC	CATSAQVQYF
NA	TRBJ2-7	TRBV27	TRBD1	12	TGTGCCAGCAGACAGGGGCCTTACGAGCAGTACTTC	CASRQGPYEQYF
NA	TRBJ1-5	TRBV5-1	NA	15	TGCGCCAGCAGCACGGACGGATATAGCAATCAGCCCCAGCATTTT	CASSTDGYSNQPQHF
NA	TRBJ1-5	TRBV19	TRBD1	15	TGTGCCAGTAGCTGGACAGGGGGTAGCAATCAGCCCCAGCATTTT	CASSWTGGSNQPQHF
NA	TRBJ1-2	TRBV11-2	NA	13	TGTGCCAGCAGCTTAGAGGCGGGATATGGCTACACCTTC	CASSLEAGYGYTF
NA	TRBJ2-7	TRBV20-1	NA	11	TGCAGTGCTTCGAAGGGCGACGAGCAGTACTTC	CSASKGDEQYF
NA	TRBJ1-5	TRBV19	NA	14	TGTGCCAGTAGCGTCCCGCAGGGTAATCAGCCCCAGCATTTT	CASSVPQGNQPQHF
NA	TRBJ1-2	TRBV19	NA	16	TGTGCCAGTAGTATTGGCGGGCAGACATATTCGCAGGGCTACACCTTC	CASSIGGQTYSQGYTF
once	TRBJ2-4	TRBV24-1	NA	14	TGTGCCACCAGGAGGGCCCTAACGGGATACATTCAGTACTTC	CATRRALTGYIQYF
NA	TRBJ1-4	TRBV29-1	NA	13	TGCAGCGTTGCGTTATGGCAAGGTGAAAAACTGTTTTTT	CSVALWQGEKLFF
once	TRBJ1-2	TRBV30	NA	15	TGTGCCTGGAGTCTGACCCAAAGAGGAGGCTATGGCTACACCTTC	CAWSLTQRGGYGYTF
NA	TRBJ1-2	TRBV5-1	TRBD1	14	TGCGCCAGCAGCGTTGAAGGACAGGGAGAAGGCTACACCTTC	CASSVEGQGEGYTF
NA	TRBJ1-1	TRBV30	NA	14	TGTGCCTGGAGCCGTAACCCTAGGGACGCTGAAGCTTTCTTT	CAWSRNPRDAEAFF
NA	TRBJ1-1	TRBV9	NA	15	TGTGCCAGCAGCGTATTCACAGGAATGAACACTGAAGCTTTCTTT	CASSVFTGMNTEAFF
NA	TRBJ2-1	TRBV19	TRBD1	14	TGTGCCAGTAGTCGACAGGGGCCGGGAAATGAGCAGTTCTTC	CASSRQGPGNEQFF
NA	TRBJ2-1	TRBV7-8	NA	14	TGTGCCAGCAGCTTAGAGCAGGGACACAATGAGCAGTTCTTC	CASSLEQGHNEQFF
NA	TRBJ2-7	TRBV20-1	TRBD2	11	TGCAGTGCTTCCGACGGGGGGGAGCAGTACTTC	CSASDGGEQYF
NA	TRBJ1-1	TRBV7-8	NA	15	TGTGCCAGCAGCTCCCTCGTCGCACAGGGAGGGTCGGCTTTCTTT	CASSSLVAQGGSAFF
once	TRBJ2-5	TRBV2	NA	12	TGTGCCAGCAGTGAAGAGATACGTCCCACGTACTTC	CASSEEIRPTYF
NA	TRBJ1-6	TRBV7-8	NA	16	TGTGCCAGCAGCAATCCTACCGGGCCCTTGGGGTCACCCCTCCACTTT	CASSNPTGPLGSPLHF
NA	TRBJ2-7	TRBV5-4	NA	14	TGTGCCAGCAGCCCGAGTGGGTTTGAGACGGAGCAGTACTTC	CASSPSGFETEQYF